One and the same sample provided the 32 T cell receptor beta chains below, sequenced in a study of Ad26.COV2.S vaccination and SARS-CoV-2 variants. As for treatment: 19 received Ad26.COV2.S at low or high dose, single or two shots; about 5 received placebo; per-sample allocation not given. After the first vaccine or placebo injection, samples were drawn on day 63. Assay: immunoSEQ multiplex PCR; the TCRdb copy retains only in-frame clones and omits some. The table lists fewer than 800,000 clones, more than 80% of them singletons. Sequenced here: peripheral blood, sampled in a trial of Ad26.COV2.S vaccine versus placebo. These TCRs come from a person between 18 and 65 years old who received the Ad26.COV2.S COVID-19 vaccine or a placebo.

J is TRBJ1-2 and V is TRBV6-1; D not resolved. Germline assignment: CDR1 MNHNS and CDR2 SASEGT. The CDR3 length is 13 residues. With 0 bases removed from V and 7 bases from J, the gap between germline ends came to 9 bases. In nucleotides, the CDR3 is TGTGCCAGCAGTGAAGCGCTTCGCGGTGGCTACACCTTC. It specifies CASSEALRGGYTF.

This clone was found once. The chain has TRBV27 and TRBJ2-2; perhaps D is TRBD1 or TRBD2 (5 bases each). The germline V gene encodes CDR1 MNHEY and CDR2 SMNVEV (reference sequence). The CDR3 contains 16 residues. With 3 bases removed from V and 1 base from J, the gap between germline ends came to 12 bases. CDR3 sequence reads: CASSLRGDVNTGELFF. CDR3 coding DNA: TGTGCCAGCAGTTTGAGAGGGGACGTGAACACCGGGGAGCTGTTTTTT.

The rearrangement joins TRBV14 to TRBJ2-7; D tentatively fits TRBD1 or TRBD2 (6 bases each). Germline CDR1 reads SGHDN; CDR2 reads FVKESK. With 1 base removed from V and 2 bases from J, the gap between germline ends came to 15 bases. CDR3 length: 16 amino acids. The CDR3 spells CASSQGGAGTAYEQYF. The DNA for the CDR3 is TGTGCCAGCAGCCAAGGGGGGGCAGGGACCGCCTACGAGCAGTACTTC.

This chain uses TRBV7-9 with TRBJ2-1; D is possibly TRBD2 (5 bases). V lost 5 bases, J lost 0 bases, and 14 bases lay in between. The germline gives CDR1 SEHNR, CDR2 FQNEAQ (reference sequence). The CDR3 runs to 16 residues. CDR3 sequence reads: CASSPRLGSSYNEQFF. DNA of the CDR3: TGTGCCAGCAGCCCCCGCTTAGGGAGCTCCTACAATGAGCAGTTCTTC.

This clone was seen a handful of times. This chain links TRBV10-3 with TRBJ1-2; 9 nucleotides match TRBD1. With 2 bases clipped from V and 8 bases from J, the junction kept 9 bases outside the gene matches. The CDR3 runs 15 residues. Per the germline V gene, CDR1 is ENHRY and CDR2 is SYGVKD. CDR3: CAISEGGQGLGGYTF. The CDR3 DNA is TGTGCCATCAGTGAGGGGGGACAGGGACTTGGCGGCTACACCTTC.

The chain has TRBV2 and TRBJ2-3, with TRBD2 matching 8 bases. Germline CDR1 reads SNHLY; CDR2 reads FYNNEI. This CDR3 has 13 residues. Germline trimming cut 10 bases from V and 2 bases from J; bases unmatched to any gene: 5. The CDR3 is CAILAGVTDTQYF. The CDR3 nucleotides read TGTGCCATCCTAGCGGGTGTCACAGATACGCAGTATTTT.

This chain joins TRBV7-9 and TRBJ2-5; the match to TRBD1 covers 9 bases. CDR3 length: 18 residues. The junction had 9 bases not matched to a gene; V was cut back by 1 base and J by 0 bases. Germline CDR1 SEHNR, CDR2 FQNEAQ (reference sequence). CDR3 sequence (DNA): TGTGCCAGCAGCTTAGGGACAGGGGCCTTAACGTACCAAGAGACCCAGTACTTC. Translation gives CASSLGTGALTYQETQYF.

The genes are TRBV7-8 and TRBJ1-1; D is ambiguous. Germline CDR1 is SGHVS and CDR2 is FQNEAQ. Trimming took off 5 bases at V and 1 base at J, with 11 bases between the two ends. This CDR3 region has 14 residues. The CDR3 DNA reads TGTGCCAGCAGCCGAAGGGTTGGGAACACTGAAGCTTTCTTT. Translation: CASSRRVGNTEAFF.

The V gene is TRBV7-2, the J gene TRBJ2-3; 14 nucleotides line up with TRBD2. Germline V gene lookup returns CDR1 SGHTA and CDR2 FQGNSA. J gave up 4 bases and V 3 bases, and 6 bases lay outside the gene matches. The length of the CDR3 is 17 residues. In DNA, the CDR3 is TGTGCCAGCAGCTTCGGGACTAGCGGGGGCTGGGCAGATACGCAGTATTTT. Protein: CASSFGTSGGWADTQYF.

The V call is TRBV10-3, the J call TRBJ1-2; 7 nucleotides align to TRBD1. After removal of 6 bases from V and 8 bases from J, the junction contained 15 bases not matched to a gene. The germline CDR1 and CDR2 sequences are ENHRY and SYGVKD. This CDR3 has 15 residues. The CDR3 reads CAISVILGQAWGYTF. CDR3 in DNA: TGTGCCATCAGCGTTATTTTAGGACAGGCCTGGGGCTACACCTTC.

The chain is built from TRBV5-5 and TRBJ1-4; TRBD1 might be the D (5 bases). CDR3 length: 15 amino acids. Germline assignment: CDR1 SGHKS and CDR2 YYEKEE (reference sequence). V shed 3 bases and J shed 10 bases, with 19 bases lying between them. The CDR3: CASSSAGPLTAKLFF. The CDR3 DNA reads as TGTGCCAGCAGCTCCGCAGGGCCTCTTACGGCAAAACTGTTTTTT.

The chain recombines TRBV10-3 with TRBJ2-3, with TRBD1 identical over 10 bases. Germline loops: CDR1 ENHRY, CDR2 SYGVKD. The CDR3 contains 16 residues. V shed 7 bases and J 1 base; nucleotides not matched to a gene: 8. As DNA, the CDR3 is TGTGCCATCAATAGGGGACAGGGGATCGGCACAGATACGCAGTATTTT. Translation gives CAINRGQGIGTDTQYF.

The V call is TRBV25-1, the J call TRBJ2-7; D ambiguous. V gave up 1 base and J gave up 3 bases, with 7 bases separating them. The germline V gene encodes CDR1 MGHDK and CDR2 SYGVNS. The CDR3 sequence is 13 residues long. CDR3 residues: CASSESPDYEQYF. The CDR3 DNA reads TGTGCCAGCAGTGAATCCCCGGACTACGAGCAGTACTTC.

This chain's CDR3 is CASSYYLTGDQPQHF. CDR3 nucleotide sequence: TGCGCCAGCAGCTACTATTTGACAGGGGACCAGCCCCAGCATTTT. The V gene is TRBV4-3, the J gene TRBJ1-5; 8 bases fit TRBD1. V lost 5 bases to trimming and J lost 7 bases; unmatched junction nucleotides: 10. In germline, CDR1 is LGHNA, CDR2 YSLEER. The CDR3 spans 15 residues.

The rearrangement joins TRBV4-2 to TRBJ2-2; 9 bases line up with TRBD2. The J segment lost 4 bases and the V segment lost 0 bases, leaving 9 bases of the junction unmatched. Germline lookup yields CDR1 LGHNA and CDR2 YNFKEQ. This CDR3 has 18 residues. The CDR3 region is CASSQDPSGDGGTGELFF. The DNA of the CDR3 is TGTGCCAGCAGCCAAGACCCTAGCGGGGACGGGGGCACCGGGGAGCTGTTTTTT.

The V and J genes are TRBV18 and TRBJ2-2; a weak D match, TRBD2 (6 bases). With 3 bases removed from V and 4 bases from J, the gap between germline ends came to 9 bases. This CDR3 region has 14 residues. The V gene's germline CDR1 is KGHSH and CDR2 LQKENI. Here the CDR3 reads CASSPTSSTGELFF. In nucleotides, the CDR3 is TGTGCCAGCTCACCTACTAGCTCCACCGGGGAGCTGTTTTTT.

This clone was seen a single time. This chain connects TRBV5-5 to TRBJ1-2; 11 positions agree with TRBD1. The germline V gene encodes CDR1 SGHKS and CDR2 YYEKEE (reference sequence). V was clipped by 0 bases and J by 2 bases; unmatched bases: 0. This CDR3 spans 15 amino acids. In nucleotides, the CDR3 is TGTGCCAGCAGCTTGGGGACAGGGGGCAACTATGGCTACACCTTC. This gives the protein CASSLGTGGNYGYTF. Drawing the rest from reference TRBV5-5 and TRBJ1-2, the complete variable domain is DAGVTQSPTHLIKTRGQQVTLRCSPISGHKSVSWYQQVLGQGPQFIFQYYEKEERGRGNFPDRFSARQFPNYSSELNVNALLLGDSALYLCASSLGTGGNYGYTFGSGTRLTVV.

DNA of the CDR3: TGTGCCAGCAGTCAGGGACTAGCGGGACGGCAGCAGTTCTTC. This codes for CASSQGLAGRQQFF. V is TRBV6-1 and J is TRBJ2-1; 13 positions agree with TRBD2. This CDR3 contains 14 residues. CDR1 is MNHNS and CDR2 is SASEGT in the germline V gene. V was pared by 5 bases and J by 11 bases, with 6 bases of the junction left unmatched.

This chain joins TRBV19 and TRBJ1-6; the D is unclear. Germline CDR1 and CDR2: LNHDA and SQIVND (reference sequence). The V and J ends lost 6 bases and 1 base respectively, with 10 bases between them. The CDR3 runs to 15 residues. The CDR3 is CASSQAKSYNSPLHF. CDR3 in DNA: TGTGCCAGTAGCCAGGCGAAATCCTATAATTCACCCCTCCACTTT. Full variable domain (missing parts from reference TRBV19 and TRBJ1-6): DGGITQSPKYLFRKEGQNVTLSCEQNLNHDAMYWYRQDPGQGLRLIYYSQIVNDFQKGDIAEGYSVSREKKESFPLTVTSAQKNPTAFYLCASSQAKSYNSPLHFGNGTRLTVT.

V usage is TRBV7-2 and J usage is TRBJ2-2; no clear D gene. CDR3 length: 16 residues. V was cut by 6 bases and J by 5 bases, with 19 bases left in between. The V gene's germline CDR1 is SGHTA and CDR2 FQGNSA. In nucleotides, the CDR3 is TGTGCCAGCAGATTCGGTCTCGCAGGTCGGACCGGGGAGCTGTTTTTT. This sequence encodes CASRFGLAGRTGELFF.

This clone has only a few counts. The chain combines TRBV5-4 with TRBJ1-6; D is unclear. The V gene lost 4 bases and the J gene lost 5 bases, with 10 bases spanning the gap. This CDR3 region has 14 residues. Germline CDR1 SGHNT, CDR2 YYREEE (reference sequence). DNA for the CDR3: TGTGCCAGCAGCCGACGGGGTAATAATTCACCCCTCCACTTT. Protein sequence: CASSRRGNNSPLHF.

The chain employs TRBV7-2 and TRBJ1-5; possible D gene TRBD1, 5 bases. CDR1 and CDR2 (germline): SGHTA, FQGNSA. CDR3 length: 16 amino acids. The V and J ends lost 1 base and 2 bases respectively, with 12 bases between them. Written as DNA, the CDR3 is TGTGCCAGCAGCTTAGTTGGGGGTAGCGGCAATCAGCCCCAGCATTTT. Protein sequence: CASSLVGGSGNQPQHF.

V and J are TRBV20-1 and TRBJ1-1; D remains unclear. The germline V gene has CDR1 DFQATT and CDR2 SNEGSKA (reference sequence). The CDR3 consists of 13 residues. Trimming stripped 3 bases from V and 4 bases from J, with 12 bases between. CDR3 loop: CSASKGIGTEAFF. CDR3 in DNA: TGCAGTGCTAGTAAGGGTATCGGCACTGAAGCTTTCTTT.

The rearrangement uses TRBV13 and TRBJ2-7, with 7 bases that match TRBD1. CDR1 and CDR2 from the germline V gene are PRHDT and FYEKMQ (reference sequence). This CDR3 contains 13 residues. V gave up 5 bases and J gave up 7 bases; unmatched junction bases: 8. This CDR3 reads CASSLRQGGEQYF. CDR3 DNA sequence: TGTGCCAGCAGCCTCCGACAGGGCGGTGAGCAGTACTTC.

The rearrangement links TRBV7-8 to TRBJ2-1; D might be TRBD1 (6 bases). The CDR3 sequence is 13 residues long. Germline lookup yields CDR1 SGHVS and CDR2 FQNEAQ. V gave up 5 bases and J gave up 5 bases, with 10 bases separating them. The CDR3 DNA reads as TGTGCCAGCAGCGTAGGGGACAACAATGAGCAGTTCTTC. This sequence encodes CASSVGDNNEQFF.

This clone came up once. CDR3 in amino acids: CASSYPGLAGLNEQFF. In DNA form, the CDR3 reads TGTGCCAGCAGTTACCCTGGACTAGCGGGGTTAAATGAGCAGTTCTTC. V gene TRBV6-2 or TRBV6-3 combines with J gene TRBJ2-1; the match to TRBD2 covers 12 bases. Germline V gives CDR1 MNHEY, CDR2 SVGEGT. V shed 2 bases and J 7 bases; nucleotides not matched to a gene: 6. This CDR3 is built from 16 residues.

In the case of this clone: Other DNA sequences from this sample encode an identical CDR3 as well. This chain uses TRBV7-2 with TRBJ1-2; 7 bases fit TRBD1. Germline CDR1 and CDR2: SGHTA and FQGNSA. Losses at the gene ends were 1 base for V and 4 bases for J; bases not matched to a gene: 0. This CDR3 spans 13 amino acids. The CDR3 nucleotides are TGTGCCAGCAGCTTAGGACAGGGCTATGGCTACACCTTC. Protein sequence: CASSLGQGYGYTF.

V gene TRBV10-3 combines with J gene TRBJ2-1; 9 positions agree with TRBD1. Germline CDR1 ENHRY, CDR2 SYGVKD. The V and J ends lost 7 bases and 8 bases, in that order; junction bases with no gene match: 3. The CDR3 consists of 12 residues. The CDR3 here is CAITGQGYEQFF. In DNA, the CDR3 is TGTGCCATCACGGGACAGGGCTATGAGCAGTTCTTC.

The rearrangement uses TRBV2 and TRBJ2-2; 8 nucleotides match TRBD1. The CDR3 consists of 15 residues. The V gene end was trimmed by 7 bases and the J gene end by 4 bases; junction bases not matched to a gene: 8. In germline, CDR1 is SNHLY, CDR2 FYNNEI. The CDR3 is CASTAQGAVTGELFF. The CDR3 coding sequence is TGTGCCAGCACCGCTCAGGGGGCGGTCACCGGGGAGCTGTTTTTT.

The rearrangement uses TRBV5-1 and TRBJ1-4; perhaps TRBD1 as D (5 bases). Trimming pared 1 base from V and 8 bases from J, leaving 15 bases between. Germline V CDR1 and CDR2: SGHRS, YFSETQ. This CDR3 has 15 residues. The CDR3 coding sequence is TGCGCCAGCAGCTTGATCCCCGGGGCCCAGGAAAAACTGTTTTTT. Translated, it gives CASSLIPGAQEKLFF.

The V call is TRBV13, the J call TRBJ1-1; D call uncertain. The CDR3 length is 13 residues. The germline gives CDR1 PRHDT, CDR2 FYEKMQ (reference sequence). V lost 4 bases to trimming and J lost 0 bases, with 6 bases between them. The DNA of the CDR3 is TGTGCCAGCAGCTACTCGGTGAACACTGAAGCTTTCTTT. This sequence encodes CASSYSVNTEAFF.

The chain links TRBV3-1 (or the pseudogene TRBV3-2) to TRBJ2-3, with no clear D. The CDR3 contains 15 residues. CDR1 and CDR2 from the germline V gene are LGHDT and YNNKEL (reference sequence). The ends were cut back, 0 bases at V and 2 bases at J, with 9 bases in the middle. In nucleotides, the CDR3 is TGTGCCAGCAGCCAAGATCAAGGGCTCACAGATACGCAGTATTTT. The encoded protein is CASSQDQGLTDTQYF.